This TCR beta chain was observed in a study of neurological immune-mediated disorders. Study observations and caveats: Private repertoires in all groups were suggested, as expanded clones shared no CDR3 amino acid sequences across subjects.

This clonotype was counted many times. Its specificity is not known. Trimming took off 2 bases at V and 7 bases at J, with 18 bases between the two ends. CDR1 and CDR2 (germline): SEHNR, FQNEAQ (reference sequence). This CDR3 contains 16 residues. Sequencing runs each generated in excess of 180 million TCR-beta sequences derived from 15-18 subjects. From the 5' RACE reads, TCRdb called clonotypes with MiXCR, one entry per CDR3 protein. The table includes over 35,000 distinct CDR3 sequences, roughly 13% detected once. The unsorted libraries were made from 2 million PBMCs kept at -80 C. The receptor comes from a female donor in good health. Sequenced input: PBMCs. V and J are TRBV7-9 and TRBJ2-1; tentatively, D is TRBD1 (6 bases). The CDR3 reads CASSLSGQGRENEQFF. Here the CDR3 DNA reads TGTGCCAGCAGCTTATCTGGGCAGGGGCGAGAGAATGAGCAGTTCTTC.